This T cell receptor (beta chain) was retrieved from a study of human T cells and chemical hapten exposure. About the study: Variability of per-sample TCR yields stemmed mainly from small differences in pooled library volume.

Trimming removed 5 bases from V and 9 bases from J; junction bases left unmatched: 16. This CDR3 region has 16 residues. CDR1 is MNHEY and CDR2 is SVGEGT in the germline V gene. The time point denotes: patch test 3, about 24 weeks after DPC sensitization. Treatment indicated: therapeutic diphenylcyclopropenone sensitization with weekly scalp DPC. Each patch test followed a blood draw. Regarding the study as a whole: Donors were affected by alopecia, so their immune reaction might vary from that of healthy individuals.

TCRdb used MiXCR to reprocess the RACE reads, holding one entry per CDR3 protein. The sample shows 90,000 to 140,000 distinct CDR3 sequences, around 35% of them seen only once. Of note for this clonotype: As yet, its antigen is unknown.

This receptor was identified in a man in his forties with alopecia areata. Some clones in this sample may be carry-over from other donors' samples. The chain carries TRBV6-2 or TRBV6-3 and TRBJ1-5; TRBD1 agrees at 7 bases. Sequencing used whole blood, obtained in connection with sensitization to the hapten diphenylcyclopropenone (DPC). CDR3 protein: CASSTAPTGPARPQHF. The CDR3 DNA sequence: TGTGCCAGCAGTACTGCCCCGACAGGGCCGGCTAGGCCCCAGCATTTT.